What follows are 20 T cell receptor beta chains derived from one specimen sequenced in a study of shared clonotypes between healthy human individuals. Data came from immunoSEQ multiplex PCR; TCRdb stores just in-frame clones and leaves some out. The sample holds approximately 2.1 million clones; over 90% are singletons and the top ten take 0.39%. Sequenced input: naive CD4+ T cells from PBMCs. This sample's subset: CD45RA+ positively selected. All receptors come from a man aged 18 to 35 in good health. Some clones in this sample may be carry-over from other donors' samples.

CDR3 DNA: TGCGCCAGCAGCCAAGTGTATAGCACAGATACGCAGTATTTT. Its protein product is CASSQVYSTDTQYF. The chain has TRBV4-1 and TRBJ2-3, with D unresolved. Germline-derived CDR1 and CDR2 are MGHRA and YSYEKL. Deletions cut 1 base from V and 0 bases from J, with 5 bases between. There are 14 residues in the CDR3.

Concerning this clone itself: A junction end diverges from the germline sequence, so it may reflect a read error. The chain combines TRBV2 with TRBJ2-3; TRBD2 aligns across 8 bases. The CDR3 runs to 18 residues. Germline lookup yields CDR1 SNHLY and CDR2 FYNNEI. This CDR3 is CASSSPGGRQDFTDTQFF. DNA for the CDR3: TGTGCCAGCAGCTCCCCTGGCGGGAGGCAAGACTTCACAGATACGCAGTTTTTT.

This chain joins TRBV6-5 and TRBJ2-7; maybe TRBD2 (6 bases). CDR3 length: 14 amino acids. Germline CDR1 and CDR2: MNHEY and SVGAGI. The V end lost 7 bases, the J end lost 2 bases, and 15 bases lay between the germline ends. The chain's CDR3 is CASKEGLNAYEQYF. Written as DNA, the CDR3 is TGTGCCAGCAAGGAGGGGTTGAACGCCTACGAGCAGTACTTC.

This rearrangement joins TRBV10-2 to TRBJ2-5; 7 bases line up with TRBD1. V trimming: 6 bases; J trimming: 5 bases; junction bases outside the gene matches: 3. The CDR3 length is 12 residues. CDR1 and CDR2 from the germline V gene are WSHSY and SAAADI. For the CDR3, the DNA is TGCGCCAGCAGGACAGGGTGGGAGACCCAGTACTTC. Translated: CASRTGWETQYF.

CDR3 nucleotide sequence: TGTGCCAGTAGTTCGCTCCAGTTCTACGAGCAGTACTTC. This gives the protein CASSSLQFYEQYF. This chain joins TRBV19 and TRBJ2-7; D gene uncertain. Germline V gives CDR1 LNHDA, CDR2 SQIVND (reference sequence). V was cut by 5 bases and J by 3 bases, with 11 bases left in between. The CDR3 spans 13 residues.

The rearrangement uses TRBV9 and TRBJ2-5, with D maybe TRBD1 (6 bases). With 2 bases removed from V and 2 bases from J, the gap between germline ends came to 16 bases. The V gene's germline CDR1 is SGDLS and CDR2 YYNGEE. The length of the CDR3 is 16 residues. As DNA, the CDR3 is TGTGCCAGCAGCGTTTTCCCTCTAACAGGGCAAGAGACCCAGTACTTC. This sequence encodes CASSVFPLTGQETQYF.

This clone was detected only once. The chain employs TRBV27 and TRBJ2-1; no clear D gene. V lost 3 bases and J lost 10, with 16 bases in between. Germline loops: CDR1 MNHEY, CDR2 SMNVEV (reference sequence). The CDR3 runs to 14 residues. In DNA form, the CDR3 reads TGTGCCAGCAGTTTTTTGCACACCGCCGGCGAGCAGTTCTTC. Residues: CASSFLHTAGEQFF.

V gene TRBV4-3 combines with J gene TRBJ1-3; D might be TRBD1 (5 bases). V lost 0 bases to trimming and J lost 4 bases, with 10 bases between them. Looked up from germline, CDR1 is LGHNA and CDR2 is YSLEER. CDR3 length equals 15 residues. The CDR3 region has the DNA TGCGCCAGCAGCCAAGAGGCAGGGCAGGGAAACACCATATATTTT. Translation gives CASSQEAGQGNTIYF.

This clone occurred once. Other nucleotide sequences in the sample specify the same CDR3. This chain joins TRBV20-1 and TRBJ2-7; D is unclear. Germline V gene sequence: CDR1 DFQATT, CDR2 SNEGSKA (reference sequence). There are 11 residues in the CDR3. The germline V and J ends were trimmed by 3 bases and 4 bases, with 7 bases remaining between them. Here the CDR3 reads CSARTLYEQYF. The DNA for the CDR3 is TGCAGTGCTAGGACTCTTTACGAGCAGTACTTC.

The chain couples TRBV5-1 to TRBJ2-7, with 9 positions matching TRBD1. CDR1 and CDR2 (germline): SGHRS, YFSETQ. V dropped 5 bases and J dropped 2; count of bases not matched to a gene: 5. This CDR3 spans 14 amino acids. CDR3 loop: CASRRDRAPYEQYF. The CDR3 DNA sequence: TGCGCCAGCAGACGGGACAGGGCCCCCTACGAGCAGTACTTC.

The J gene is TRBJ2-7, the V gene TRBV7-6; possibly TRBD1 for D (6 bases). Per germline, CDR1 SGHVS and CDR2 FNYEAQ. Deletions cut 1 base from V and 2 bases from J, with 12 bases between. The CDR3 extends over 15 amino acids. The CDR3 nucleotides are TGTGCCAGCAGCTTAGACGGCACAGGGACCTACGAGCAGTACTTC. Its protein is CASSLDGTGTYEQYF.

The chain employs TRBV9 and TRBJ1-2; 8 bases fit TRBD1. The CDR3 contains 13 residues. With 6 bases clipped from V and 4 bases from J, the junction kept 5 bases outside the gene matches. Germline CDR1 and CDR2: SGDLS and YYNGEE. The CDR3 here is CASTGQGIYGYTF. In DNA form, the CDR3 reads TGTGCCAGCACAGGACAGGGAATCTATGGCTACACCTTC.

This rearrangement joins TRBV10-3 to TRBJ2-1; weak D call: TRBD1 (5 bases). Trimming took 4 bases from V and 7 from J, leaving 11 bases between them. The CDR3 is 13 amino acids. CDR1 ENHRY and CDR2 SYGVKD come from the germline V gene. The CDR3 region is CAISVAGSNEQFF. The CDR3 DNA reads TGTGCCATCAGTGTGGCAGGGTCGAATGAGCAGTTCTTC.

The rearrangement joins TRBV6-7 to TRBJ1-1; D not certain. TRBV6-7 carries the ORF label, with uncertain function. This CDR3 has 14 amino acids. V lost 2 bases and J lost 0, with 7 bases in between. CDR3 region: CASSYGRMNTEAFF. Here the CDR3 DNA reads TGTGCCAGCAGTTACGGGCGGATGAACACTGAAGCTTTCTTT.

The chain joins TRBV28 to TRBJ1-1; D ambiguous. Trimming pared 5 bases from V and 4 bases from J, leaving 17 bases between. The CDR3 extends over 15 amino acids. CDR1 and CDR2 (germline): MDHEN, SYDVKM. The CDR3, as DNA: TGTGCCAGCAGTCCCCTCGGAGCGGCCGCCACTGAAGCTTTCTTT. Protein: CASSPLGAAATEAFF.

In DNA, the CDR3 is TGTGCCACCAGCCAAATTAGCTCGGGACAGGGGGCAAAGGGCTACACCTTC. Translating gives CATSQISSGQGAKGYTF. This sequence joins TRBV15 and TRBJ1-2; the match to TRBD1 covers 12 bases. CDR1 and CDR2 from the germline V gene are LNHNV and YYDKDF (reference sequence). The CDR3 consists of 17 residues. Trimming at V came to 5 bases and at J to 8 bases, leaving 15 bases not matched to a gene.

The chain has TRBV5-1 and TRBJ2-5; 10 nucleotides agree with TRBD2. V was clipped by 7 bases and J by 1 base; unmatched bases: 10. Germline V lookup: CDR1 SGHRS, CDR2 YFSETQ. The CDR3 contains 16 residues. The CDR3 DNA reads as TGCGCCAGCCGGTTGCTAGCGGGAGCCCCCCAAGAGACCCAGTACTTC. Protein sequence: CASRLLAGAPQETQYF.

This clone was detected only once. The chain combines TRBV7-9 with TRBJ1-2; the D gene is possibly TRBD1 (6 bases). This CDR3 contains 14 residues. CDR1 is SEHNR and CDR2 is FQNEAQ in the germline V gene (reference sequence). The V end was cut by 3 bases, the J end by 4 bases, with 12 bases between. The CDR3 loop reads CASSFYRVGYGYTF. CDR3 DNA sequence: TGTGCCAGCAGCTTTTACAGGGTGGGCTATGGCTACACCTTC.

Notes on this clone: This CDR3 is also generated by other DNA sequences in the sample. J is TRBJ1-2 and V is TRBV7-2; 7 nucleotides agree with TRBD1. V lost 2 bases, J lost 4 bases, and 4 bases stayed unmatched. The CDR3 is made up of 14 amino acids. Germline CDR1 is SGHTA and CDR2 is FQGNSA. The CDR3 coding sequence is TGTGCCAGCAGCTTACTTTCAGGGGGCTATGGCTACACCTTC. Protein: CASSLLSGGYGYTF.

The chain couples TRBV7-3 to TRBJ2-1; the D gene is possibly TRBD2 (7 bases). This CDR3 contains 11 residues. From germline, CDR1 is SGHTA and CDR2 FQGTGA. V lost 7 bases and J lost 10, with 11 bases in between. For the CDR3, the DNA is TGTGCCAGCACCGGGGGGCAGGAGCAGTTCTTC. Protein product: CASTGGQEQFF.